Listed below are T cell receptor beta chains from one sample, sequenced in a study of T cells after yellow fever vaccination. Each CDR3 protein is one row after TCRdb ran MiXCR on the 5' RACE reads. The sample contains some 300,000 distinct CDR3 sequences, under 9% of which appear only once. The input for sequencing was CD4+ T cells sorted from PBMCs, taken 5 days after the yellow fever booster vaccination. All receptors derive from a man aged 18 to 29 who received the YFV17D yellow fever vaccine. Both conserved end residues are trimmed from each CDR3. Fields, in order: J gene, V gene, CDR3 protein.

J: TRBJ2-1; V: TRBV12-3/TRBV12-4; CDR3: ASSQGQGSYNEQF
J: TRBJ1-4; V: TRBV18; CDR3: ASSPREVDEKLF
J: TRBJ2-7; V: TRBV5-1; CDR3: ASSALSLQKGEQY
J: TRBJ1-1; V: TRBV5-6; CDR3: ASTRFSEAF
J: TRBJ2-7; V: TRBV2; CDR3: ASRVGTEGYEQY
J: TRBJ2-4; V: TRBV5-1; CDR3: ASSLGAGGRNLAKNIQY
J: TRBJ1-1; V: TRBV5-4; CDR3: ASSWTTGNTEAF
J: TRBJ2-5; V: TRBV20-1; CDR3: SASPDRGLETQY
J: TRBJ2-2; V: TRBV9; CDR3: ASKWGGTGELF
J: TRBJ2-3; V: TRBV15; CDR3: ATSSRDRFADTQY
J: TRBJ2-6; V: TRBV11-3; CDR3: ASSLTSARFSGANVLT
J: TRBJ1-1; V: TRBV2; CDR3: ASSDSQGGGTEAF
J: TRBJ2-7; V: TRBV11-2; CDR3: ASSLFPMRFNEQY
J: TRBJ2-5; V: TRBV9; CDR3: ASSATGVGETQY